This TCR beta chain appears in the sequencing data of a study of blood T cell repertoires in COVID-19. Study at large: Italy, Spain and the United States were the sources of the convalescent and acute COVID-19 samples. Sample material is recorded as cDNA or gDNA derived from T cells, B-cell-depleted T cells, or PBMCs.

The CDR3 contains 13 residues. V trimming: 5 bases; J trimming: 2 bases; junction bases outside the gene matches: 3. Per the germline V gene, CDR1 is SNHLY and CDR2 is FYNNEI. Original analysis: Nucleated cell counts were estimated from reference gene primer amplification. Sequencing used immunoSEQ multiplex PCR; TCRdb keeps in-frame clones, though not all of them. The V and J calls and clone size come from that table; D and trimming were worked out from the DNA. The data contain roughly 110,000 clones, over 55% of them singletons. This clonotype was sampled from a human donor with acute or convalescent COVID-19. The donor label of this sample is uncertain. The sequenced sample consisted of peripheral blood. The chain recombines TRBV2 with TRBJ2-7; 7 bases agree with TRBD2. CDR3 residues: CASSKGLAYEQYF. The DNA for the CDR3 is TGTGCCAGCAGTAAAGGACTAGCCTACGAGCAGTACTTC.